This T cell receptor beta chain is drawn from a study of blood T cell repertoires in COVID-19. Overall study: COVID-19 samples collected from the United States, Italy and Spain covered acute and convalescent phases.

Germline assignment: CDR1 SGHTA and CDR2 FQGTGA. Losses at the gene ends were 5 bases for V and 6 bases for J; bases not matched to a gene: 9. There are 15 residues in the CDR3. Method: immunoSEQ multiplex PCR; TCRdb's copy keeps in-frame clones and lacks some. There are roughly 88,000 clones in the sample; around nine tenths occur only once, and roughly 3.9% lies in the top ten. V and J are TRBV7-3 and TRBJ2-3, with TRBD2 matching over 9 bases. This TCR was sampled from a woman in her forties or fifties in a cohort sampled during active COVID-19. Source material: peripheral blood. The CDR3 region has the DNA TGTGCCAGCAGCCGTAGCGGGAGAGGTCTGGATACGCAGTATTTT. It translates to CASSRSGRGLDTQYF.